The 14 T cell receptor beta chains presented below share a single source sample, sequenced in a study of neurological immune-mediated disorders. TCRdb re-called the 5' RACE reads with MiXCR, one entry per CDR3 protein. The sample contains 50,000 to 60,000 distinct CDR3 sequences, more than 3% of which appear only once. The material sequenced was CD4+ T cells from blood. Receptors originate from a middle-aged woman with multiple sclerosis.

In this sample, this clonotype turned up many times. This chain links TRBV7-7 with TRBJ2-5, with 7 bases fitting TRBD2. The germline gives CDR1 SSHAT, CDR2 FNYEAQ (reference sequence). CDR3 length: 14 residues. The V and J ends lost 5 bases and 5 bases, in that order; junction bases with no gene match: 8. CDR3 sequence (DNA): TGTGCCAGCAGCCCCCAGCTACTAGCGGAGACCCAGTACTTC. Translated: CASSPQLLAETQYF. The whole variable domain, filled in from reference TRBV7-7 and TRBJ2-5, reads GAGVSQSPRYKVTKRGQDVTLRCDPISSHATLYWYQQALGQGPEFLTYFNYEAQPDKSGLPSDRFSAERPEGSISTLTIQRTEQRDSAMYRCASSPQLLAETQYFGPGTRLLVL.

At least ten counts were recorded for this clonotype. One junction end does not reproduce the germline sequence, and a read error may be involved. This chain links TRBV18 with TRBJ2-7; tentative D call: TRBD2 (5 bases). The CDR3 has 12 amino acids. Germline-derived CDR1 and CDR2 are KGHSH and LQKENI. The CDR3, as DNA: TGTGCCAGCTCGATGATAGAGGGCCTACCCGTTTTC. Translation gives CASSMIEGLPVF.

This clonotype was picked up many times. This CDR3 reads CATSDYGTGNYNEQFF. CDR3 nucleotides: TGTGCCACCAGTGACTACGGGACAGGGAACTACAATGAGCAGTTCTTC. The chain has TRBV24-1 and TRBJ2-1, with 9 bases that match TRBD1. CDR1 and CDR2 from the germline V gene are KGHDR and SFDVKD. There are 16 residues in the CDR3. Trimming at V came to 4 bases and at J to 3 bases, leaving 6 bases not matched to a gene.

In its sample, this clonotype was seen many times. The rearrangement joins TRBV15 to TRBJ1-2, with TRBD1 as a possible D gene (5 bases). This CDR3 comprises 13 residues. Germline CDR1 is LNHNV and CDR2 is YYDKDF (reference sequence). The ends were cut back, 3 bases at V and 8 bases at J, with 13 bases in the middle. CDR3: CATSSRQHEGYTF. CDR3 bases: TGTGCCACCAGCAGCCGACAGCATGAGGGCTACACCTTC.

This clonotype was counted many times. The V call is TRBV6-1, the J call TRBJ1-5; TRBD1 agrees at 9 bases. This CDR3 contains 18 residues. The trim removed 6 bases at V and 0 bases at J, leaving 12 bases unmatched. Per the germline V gene, CDR1 is MNHNS and CDR2 is SASEGT. The CDR3 bases are TGTGCCAGCAGCGGACAGGGGAAAGGGGACTATAGCAATCAGCCCCAGCATTTT. It translates to CASSGQGKGDYSNQPQHF.

This clonotype was counted many times. The V and J genes are TRBV5-1 and TRBJ2-1; 11 bases map to TRBD2. Germline loops: CDR1 SGHRS, CDR2 YFSETQ. Losses at the gene ends were 4 bases for V and 7 bases for J; bases not matched to a gene: 7. The CDR3 runs 15 residues. CDR3 in DNA: TGCGCCAGCAGCCTCCTAGCGGGGGGCAGGAATGAGCAGTTCTTC. The encoded protein is CASSLLAGGRNEQFF.

This clonotype was observed at least ten times. The V gene is TRBV7-9, the J gene TRBJ2-1; possibly TRBD2 for D (6 bases). V dropped 1 base and J dropped 12 bases, with 10 bases sitting between them. Germline CDR1 reads SEHNR; CDR2 reads FQNEAQ (reference sequence). The CDR3 is 12 residues long. CDR3 region: CASSLVGRGQFF. The CDR3 coding sequence is TGTGCCAGCAGCTTAGTGGGGCGGGGGCAGTTCTTC.

This clonotype has a count of ten or more. Here the CDR3 reads CASSSGGGTYEQFF. The CDR3 DNA is TGCGCCAGCAGCTCGGGGGGGGGGACCTATGAGCAGTTCTTC. This chain joins TRBV5-1 and TRBJ2-1; 8 nucleotides align to TRBD2. Per germline, CDR1 SGHRS and CDR2 YFSETQ. J was trimmed by 8 bases and V by 3 bases; bases with no gene match: 7. The CDR3 covers 14 residues.

This clonotype was recorded at least ten times. The gene calls are TRBV5-1 and TRBJ2-7, with unresolved D. The length of the CDR3 is 13 residues. Between the trimmed V and J ends, which lost 4 bases and 6 bases, there was a span of 14 bases. Per the germline V gene, CDR1 is SGHRS and CDR2 is YFSETQ. CDR3 amino acids: CASSPHTSSEQYF. CDR3 DNA: TGCGCCAGCAGCCCGCATACGTCAAGCGAGCAGTACTTC.

Ten or more counts support this clonotype. The chain joins TRBV2 to TRBJ2-3; TRBD2 aligns across 15 bases. The CDR3 has 15 residues. J lost 7 bases, V lost 6 bases, and 5 bases had no gene match. Germline V gives CDR1 SNHLY, CDR2 FYNNEI. The DNA for the CDR3 is TGTGCCAGCAGAGGACTAGCGGGGGGGCTTAATACGCAGTATTTT. This translates into CASRGLAGGLNTQYF.

There are many counts of this clonotype. This chain connects TRBV5-5 to TRBJ2-2, with a possible D match to TRBD2 (7 bases). CDR1 SGHKS and CDR2 YYEKEE come from the germline V gene (reference sequence). The germline V and J ends were trimmed by 0 bases and 5 bases, with 14 bases remaining between them. The CDR3 has 16 amino acids. As DNA, the CDR3 is TGTGCCAGCAGCTTGGTTGGGGGGGCTCCAACCGGGGAGCTGTTTTTT. This gives the protein CASSLVGGAPTGELFF.

This clonotype showed up many times. The chain uses TRBV12-3 or TRBV12-4 and TRBJ1-2; TRBD1 is a possible D gene (5 bases). The CDR3 spans 15 residues. The ends were cut back, 4 bases at V and 6 bases at J, with 18 bases in the middle. CDR3: CASSSWGEYLDGYTF. Here the CDR3 DNA reads TGTGCCAGCAGTTCCTGGGGGGAATACTTGGATGGCTACACCTTC.

This clonotype has a count of ten or more. The V gene is TRBV2, the J gene TRBJ2-5; D remains unclear. V was pared by 4 bases and J by 1 base, with 4 bases between. CDR3 length equals 12 residues. The germline gives CDR1 SNHLY, CDR2 FYNNEI. For the CDR3, the DNA is TGTGCCAGCAGTGTCCTCCAAGAGACCCAGTACTTC. Amino acids: CASSVLQETQYF. The variable domain in full, completed from reference TRBV2 and TRBJ2-5, reads EPEVTQTPSHQVTQMGQEVILRCVPISNHLYFYWYRQILGQKVEFLVSFYNNEISEKSEIFDDQFSVERPDGSNFTLKIRSTKLEDSAMYFCASSVLQETQYFGPGTRLLVL.

This clonotype was recorded many times. The chain links TRBV5-1 to TRBJ1-1; 7 positions agree with TRBD1. Germline V gene sequence: CDR1 SGHRS, CDR2 YFSETQ. V lost 4 bases to trimming and J lost 1 base; unmatched junction nucleotides: 4. The CDR3 length is 14 residues. This chain's CDR3 is CASSGGQPNTEAFF. The DNA of the CDR3 is TGCGCCAGCAGCGGGGGACAGCCGAACACTGAAGCTTTCTTT.